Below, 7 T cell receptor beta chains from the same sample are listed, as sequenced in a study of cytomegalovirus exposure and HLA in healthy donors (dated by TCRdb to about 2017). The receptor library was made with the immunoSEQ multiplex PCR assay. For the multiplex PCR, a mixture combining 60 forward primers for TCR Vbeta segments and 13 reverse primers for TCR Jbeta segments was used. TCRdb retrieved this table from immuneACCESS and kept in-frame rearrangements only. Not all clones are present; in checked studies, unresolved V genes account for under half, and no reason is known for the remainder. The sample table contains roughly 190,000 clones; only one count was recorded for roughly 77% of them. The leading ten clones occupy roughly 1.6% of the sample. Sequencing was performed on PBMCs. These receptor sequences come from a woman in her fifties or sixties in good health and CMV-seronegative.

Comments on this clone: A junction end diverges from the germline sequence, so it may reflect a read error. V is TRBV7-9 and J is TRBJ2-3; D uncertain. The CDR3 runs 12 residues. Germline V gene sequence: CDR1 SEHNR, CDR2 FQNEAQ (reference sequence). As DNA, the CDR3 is TGTTCCAGCAGCTTATCCAGTTCAGCGCAGTATTTT. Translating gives CSSSLSSSAQYF.

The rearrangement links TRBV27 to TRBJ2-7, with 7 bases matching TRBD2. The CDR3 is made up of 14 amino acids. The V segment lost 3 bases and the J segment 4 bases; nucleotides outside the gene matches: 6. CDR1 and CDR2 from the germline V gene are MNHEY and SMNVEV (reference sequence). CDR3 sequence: CASSFGGSVYEQYF. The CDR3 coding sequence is TGTGCCAGCAGTTTCGGGGGGAGTGTGTACGAGCAGTACTTC.

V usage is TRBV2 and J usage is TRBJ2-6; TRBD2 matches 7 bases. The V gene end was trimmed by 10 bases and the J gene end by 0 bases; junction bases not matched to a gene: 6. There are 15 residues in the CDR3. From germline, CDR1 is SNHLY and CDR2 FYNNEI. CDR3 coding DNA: TGTGCCACCTGGCGGGAGTTCTCTGGGGCCAACGTCCTGACTTTC. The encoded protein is CATWREFSGANVLTF.

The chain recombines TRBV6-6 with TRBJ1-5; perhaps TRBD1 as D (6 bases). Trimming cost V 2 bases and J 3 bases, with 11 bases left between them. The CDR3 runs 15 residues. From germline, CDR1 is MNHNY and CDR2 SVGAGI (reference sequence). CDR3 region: CASSYDRTDNQPQHF. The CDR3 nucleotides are TGTGCCAGCAGTTACGACAGGACCGACAATCAGCCCCAGCATTTT.

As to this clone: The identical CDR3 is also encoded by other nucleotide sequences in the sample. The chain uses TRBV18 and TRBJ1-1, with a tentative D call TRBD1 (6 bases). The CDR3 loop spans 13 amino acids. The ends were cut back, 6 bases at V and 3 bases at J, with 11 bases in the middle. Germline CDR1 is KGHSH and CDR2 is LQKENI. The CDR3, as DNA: TGTGCCAGCTCCCAGGGGAGGGACACTGAAGCTTTCTTT. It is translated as CASSQGRDTEAFF.

CDR3 region: CASSRRQGPNEKLFF. The CDR3 nucleotides are TGTGCCAGCAGCAGACGACAGGGGCCTAATGAAAAACTGTTTTTT. The rearrangement joins TRBV7-9 to TRBJ1-4; 8 bases align to TRBD1. V was clipped by 5 bases and J by 3 bases; unmatched bases: 5. CDR1 is SEHNR and CDR2 is FQNEAQ in the germline V gene (reference sequence). This CDR3 region has 15 residues.

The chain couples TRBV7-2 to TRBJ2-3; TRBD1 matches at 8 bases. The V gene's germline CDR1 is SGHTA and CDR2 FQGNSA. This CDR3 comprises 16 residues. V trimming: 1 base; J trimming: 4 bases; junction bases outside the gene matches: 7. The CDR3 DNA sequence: TGTGCCAGCAGCTTAGAAGGCAGGGGGCGGTCAGATACGCAGTATTTT. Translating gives CASSLEGRGRSDTQYF.